The present TCR beta chain was sequenced within a study of Graves' ophthalmopathy and Graves' hyperthyroidism (dated by TCRdb to the late 2010s). With regard to the full study: Peripheral blood samples were taken at the time of initial diagnosis, before any treatment was given. The study used TCR beta repertoire signatures to distinguish Graves' ophthalmopathy from Graves' hyperthyroidism and to predict progression to ophthalmopathy. In total, 120 to 150 blood samples were TCR-sequenced: under 45 ophthalmopathy, approximately 80 hyperthyroidism and approximately 17 hyperthyroidism-to-ophthalmopathy patients. A discovery set of about 99 patients (more than 40 ophthalmopathy, around 57 stable hyperthyroidism) was enrolled to explore V-J signatures distinguishing ophthalmopathy from hyperthyroidism. An independent validation cohort comprised 18 hyperthyroidism patients and around 16 patients who later progressed from hyperthyroidism to ophthalmopathy. In a handful of hyperthyroidism patients, the T-cell repertoire of thyroid tissue was compared with the T-cell repertoire of blood. Following sampling, methimazole starting at 30 mg daily was administered to hyperthyroidism patients, and high-dose intravenous methylprednisolone was administered to ophthalmopathy patients. The roughly 100 discovery patients were randomly divided into training and test sets at a 7:3 ratio. Overall study results and their limits: In validation, the model predicted ophthalmopathy progression with about 70% sensitivity and roughly 78% specificity; around twelve predicted patients were CT-confirmed with GO in a median of around 6 months. No statistical method was used to predetermine the sample size, and group allocation was not hidden from the investigators. Most expanded thyroid clonotypes with frequency above 0.001 were also detected in blood, suggesting blood repertoires may reflect the thyroid immune response. Ophthalmopathy was separated from stable hyperthyroidism by the 13-signature model with about 89% sensitivity and less than 82% specificity in cross-validation and with 80%/75% in the test set.

This clonotype was observed many times. Its recognized antigen is unknown. At one end, the junction sequence differs from germline, possibly due to a read error. For repertoire sequencing, the TCR beta CDR3 regions were amplified from RNA transcripts. The first round of RT-PCR was done with HTBI primers and the Qiagen OneStep RT-PCR kit, and was followed by a second round of multiplex PCR, then size selection and purification. Libraries were sequenced paired-end with 100 bp reads on an Illumina HiSeq2000. From the authors' description of their analysis: SOAPnuke was used to process the reads, removing any read that contained adapters or uncalled bases, had a mean Phred below 15, or lacked an exact match to the constant primer or identifier. High-quality paired reads were merged with COPE v1.2.5. Each unique nucleotide sequence was defined as a clonotype, and clonotypes were aligned to IMGT TRB V, D and J references with MiTCR v1.1. The analysis was limited to V-J combinations with a frequency above 0.0001, which together covered 99.2% of the repertoires. For each V-J combination, a TCR clonal expansion and chaos score was defined as F50 clonal expansion divided by the chaos observed in the TCRdist matrix. Welch's t-statistics and random forest were used to reduce features to approximately 13 V-J combinations, which were fed into a naive Bayes classifier. The similarity between thyroid and blood repertoires was quantified using the Morisita-Horn index. TCRdb cleaned the public reads at Q25 with fastp, built clones with MiXCR and kept in-frame beta chains. For every CDR3 protein sequence, its rows merge into one entry that carries the most common genes and DNA. The V and J calls follow TCRdb's processing rather than the paper's. This sample is represented by about 400,000 distinct CDR3 sequences; 18% of them were singletons. The ten most abundant clones make up roughly 1.5% of the sample.

From the cysteine up to the phenylalanine, the CDR3 has a length of 15 residues. Just CDR3 DNA is preserved here, 45 bases in frame from base 1. CDR1 is given as LGHNA and CDR2 as YNFKEQ, both from the germline V gene. The ophthalmopathy patients had moderately to severely active disease, with a Clinical Activity Score of 3 or higher, a NOSPECS grade of 4 or higher, and a disease duration of less than 3 months. Patients with other autoimmune diseases, uncontrolled infections, pregnancy or lactation were excluded. Diagnosis was based on clinical symptoms, serum thyroxine, TRAb, thyroid ultrasound and orbital computed tomography. PBMCs were isolated from about 9 ml of fresh peripheral blood by Ficoll-Paque density gradient centrifugation. Total RNA was extracted using Trizol reagent, and RNA quality was checked on an Agilent 2100 Bioanalyzer.

The receptor chain draws on TRBV4-2 and TRBJ1-5, with TRBD1 perhaps the D gene, on 5 matching bases. Material for sequencing was peripheral blood. This receptor was taken from a woman aged 18 to 35 with Graves' ophthalmopathy. Donor details come from another sample of the same person, matched by shared clones. The nucleotide sequence reads TGTGCCAGCAGCAAAGAGGTTTTAGGGGAGCAGCCCCAGCATTTT. It specifies CASSKEVLGEQPQHF.